This entry describes one T cell receptor beta chain. V shed 2 bases and J shed 0 bases, with 6 bases lying between them. Germline CDR1 reads SGHRS; CDR2 reads YFSETQ. CDR3 length: 15 residues. As processed by the authors: Reference gene primers were amplified, and this amplification served to estimate nucleated cell counts. The repertoire was sequenced with immunoSEQ multiplex PCR; TCRdb's copy has only in-frame clones and lacks some. The V and J calls and clone size were taken over from that table, and D and trimming were inferred from the DNA. The sample holds about 220,000 clones, roughly 84% seen once. This sample is drawn from a study of blood T cell repertoires in COVID-19. Overall study context: Acute and convalescent COVID-19 specimens originated in the United States, Italy and Spain. Sources were T cells, B-cell-depleted T cells, or PBMCs; the material itself was cDNA or gDNA.

Sequencing input: peripheral blood. This rearrangement joins TRBV5-1 to TRBJ1-6; D not certain. This clonotype was obtained from a woman under 40 who had recovered from COVID-19. The CDR3 bases are TGCGCCAGCAGCTTCGGGAGCTCCTATAATTCACCCCTCCACTTT. Its translation is CASSFGSSYNSPLHF.